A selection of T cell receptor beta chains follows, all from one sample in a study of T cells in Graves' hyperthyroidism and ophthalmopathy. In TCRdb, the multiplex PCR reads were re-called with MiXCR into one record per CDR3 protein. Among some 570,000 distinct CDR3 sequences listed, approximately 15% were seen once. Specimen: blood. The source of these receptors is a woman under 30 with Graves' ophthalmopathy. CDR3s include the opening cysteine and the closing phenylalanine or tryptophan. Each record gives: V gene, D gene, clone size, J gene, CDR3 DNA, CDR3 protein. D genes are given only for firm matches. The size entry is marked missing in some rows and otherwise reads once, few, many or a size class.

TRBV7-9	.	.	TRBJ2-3	TGTGCCAGCAGCTCAGGGACCCTGTGGCTTAGCACAGATACGCAGTATTTT	CASSSGTLWLSTDTQYF
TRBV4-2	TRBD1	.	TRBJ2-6	TGTGCCAGCAGCCAAGGGGACAGGTTGGTGGTTGCCAACGTCCTGACTTTC	CASSQGDRLVVANVLTF
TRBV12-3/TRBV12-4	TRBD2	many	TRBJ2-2	TGTGCCAGCAGTTCAGTACTAGCGGAGAACACCGGGGAGCTGTTTTTT	CASSSVLAENTGELFF
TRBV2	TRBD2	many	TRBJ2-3	TGTGCCAGCAGTGAAGCGCAAGCGGGAAGTGTTGCAGATACGCAGTATTTT	CASSEAQAGSVADTQYF
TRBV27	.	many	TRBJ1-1	TGTGCCAGCAGGACCCCTGGGCAGCCCACTGAAGCTTTCTTT	CASRTPGQPTEAFF
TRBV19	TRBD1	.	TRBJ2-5	TGTGCCAGTAGTGCCTCGGACAGGGTCCGGGAGACCCAGTACTTC	CASSASDRVRETQYF
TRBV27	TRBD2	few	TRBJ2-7	TGTGCCAGCAGTTTATTAGTTTCTAGCGGGGACCTCTACGAGCAGTACTTC	CASSLLVSSGDLYEQYF
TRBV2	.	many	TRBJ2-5	TGTGCCAGCGAATTAGGGGAGACCCAGTACTTC	CASELGETQYF
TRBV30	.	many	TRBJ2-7	TGTGCCTGGGCCTTGGGGGGAGGGGGGCAGTACTTC	CAWALGGGGQYF
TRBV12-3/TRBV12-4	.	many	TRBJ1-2	TGTGCCAGCAGTTTAGGTTGGGGTAGCACCTTC	CASSLGWGSTF
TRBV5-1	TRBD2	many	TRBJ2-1	TGCGCCAGCAGCCGGAGGACTAGCGGTTTCAATGAGCAGTTCTTC	CASSRRTSGFNEQFF
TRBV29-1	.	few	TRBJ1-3	TGCAGCGTTGAAGTAGGGGCGGCTGGAAACACCATATATTTT	CSVEVGAAGNTIYF
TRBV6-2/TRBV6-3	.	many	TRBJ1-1	TGTGCCAGCAGTTATATGAACACTGAAGCTTTCTTT	CASSYMNTEAFF
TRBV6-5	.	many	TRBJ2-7	TGTGCCAGCAGTTACTTGACTAGTACCTACGAGCAGTACTTC	CASSYLTSTYEQYF
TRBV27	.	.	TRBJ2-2	TGTGCCAGCAGTTTATCGAGGACCGAGGAGCTGTTTTTT	CASSLSRTEELFF
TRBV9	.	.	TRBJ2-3	TGTGCCAGCAGCGTAACCCTCCAGGGCGGCATGAATACGCAGTATTTT	CASSVTLQGGMNTQYF
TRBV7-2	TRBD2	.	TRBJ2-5	TGTGCCAGCGGCGGGAGAGAGACCCAGTACTTC	CASGGRETQYF
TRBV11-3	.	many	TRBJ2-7	TGTGCCAGCAGCTTATACACGAGCCCCTTAATGGAGCAGTACTTC	CASSLYTSPLMEQYF
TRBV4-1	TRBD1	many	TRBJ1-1	TGCGCCAGCAGCCAAAGAACAGGGGGCTTAGCTTTCTTT	CASSQRTGGLAFF
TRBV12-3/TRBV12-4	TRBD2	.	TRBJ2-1	TGTGCCAGCAGTCCCCGTAGCGGGGTATACTCCTACAATGAGCAGTTCTTC	CASSPRSGVYSYNEQFF
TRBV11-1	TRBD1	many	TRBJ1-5	TGTGCCAGCAGCTTAGCGCAAGACAGGGGTCGTAATCAGCCCCAGCATTTT	CASSLAQDRGRNQPQHF
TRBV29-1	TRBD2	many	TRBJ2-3	TGCAGCGTTTACAGGACTAGCCGAAGCACAGATACGCAGTATTTT	CSVYRTSRSTDTQYF
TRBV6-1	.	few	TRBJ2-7	TGTGCCAGCAATAAGGACAGCTCCTACGAGCAGTACTTC	CASNKDSSYEQYF
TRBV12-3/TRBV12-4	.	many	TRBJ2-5	TGTGCCAGCAGTGGAACCGGGGAGACCCAGTACTTC	CASSGTGETQYF
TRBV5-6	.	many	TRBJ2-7	TGTGCCAGCAGCTTCTGGGCGGGGTACGAGCAGTACTTC	CASSFWAGYEQYF
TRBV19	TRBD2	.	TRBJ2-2	TGTGCCAGTAGGCCACTAGCGGGAGGATCCGGGGAGCTGTTTTTT	CASRPLAGGSGELFF
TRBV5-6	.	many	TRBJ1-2	TGTGCCAGCAGCCCCTGGTCATCGACCATATATCGCTACACCTTC	CASSPWSSTIYRYTF
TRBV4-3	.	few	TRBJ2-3	TGCGCCAGCAGCCAGGGAAGGGGAAGAGCCGATACGCAGTATTTT	CASSQGRGRADTQYF
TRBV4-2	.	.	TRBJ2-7	TGTGCCAGCAGCCAGGATTCCACTAGAAATGAGCAGTACTTC	CASSQDSTRNEQYF
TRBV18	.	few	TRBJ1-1	TGTGCCAGCTCACCACCCGGAAGGGAGGGAGCTTTCTTT	CASSPPGREGAFF
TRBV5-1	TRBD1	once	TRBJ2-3	TGCGCCAGCAGCCCCGGACAGGGGGCTTTAGATACGCAGTATTTT	CASSPGQGALDTQYF
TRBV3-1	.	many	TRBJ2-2	TGTGCCAGCAGCCAAGCCCCCGTGTCGGGGTCTGAGCTGTTTTTT	CASSQAPVSGSELFF
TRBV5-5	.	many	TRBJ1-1	TGTGCCAGCAGCTTGCTTCCAGGGGTGGAAGCTTTCTTT	CASSLLPGVEAFF
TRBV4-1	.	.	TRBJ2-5	TGCGCCAGCAGCGCCCGGGTTGGACTCCAAGAGACCCAGTACTTC	CASSARVGLQETQYF
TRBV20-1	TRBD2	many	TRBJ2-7	TGCAGTGCCCTAAGCTGGCGGGAGAATATCTACGAGCAGTACTTC	CSALSWRENIYEQYF
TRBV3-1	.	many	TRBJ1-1	TGTGCCAGCAGCCGGGGGACTGAAGCTTTCTTT	CASSRGTEAFF
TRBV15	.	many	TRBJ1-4	TGTGCCACCCGCAGGGGACCAGATGAAAAACTGTTTTTT	CATRRGPDEKLFF
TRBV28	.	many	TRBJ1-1	TGTGCCAGCAGTTCCCCCGGTGGAGGGAAAACTGAAGCTTTCTTT	CASSSPGGGKTEAFF
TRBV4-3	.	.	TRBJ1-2	TGCGCCAGCAGCCAAGAAGGGACCGTCCGCTATGGCTACACCTTC	CASSQEGTVRYGYTF
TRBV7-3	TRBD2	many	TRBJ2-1	TGTGCCAGCAGCACCCGGGTAGCGGGAGGGCGCGACAATGAGCAGTTCTTC	CASSTRVAGGRDNEQFF
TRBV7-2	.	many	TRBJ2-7	TGTGCCAGCAGCTCTAGGTGGGAGCAGTACTTC	CASSSRWEQYF
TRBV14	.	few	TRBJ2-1	TGTGCCAGCAGCCATTTTAGGACTCTAAGCGGGTCCTACAATGAGCAGTTCTTC	CASSHFRTLSGSYNEQFF
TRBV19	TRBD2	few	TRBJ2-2	TGTGCCAGTAGAACCGCGCCCGGGGGGGGAGGCACCGGGGAGCTGTTTTTT	CASRTAPGGGGTGELFF
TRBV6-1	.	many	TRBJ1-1	TGTGCCAGTAGAATCCAACAGGAATCTGAAGCTTTCTTT	CASRIQQESEAFF
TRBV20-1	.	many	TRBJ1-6	TGCACCGACAGGTCCTATAATTCACCCCTCCACTTT	CTDRSYNSPLHF
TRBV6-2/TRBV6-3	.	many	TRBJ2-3	TGTGCCAGCAGTTACCCTCCTGATACGCAGTATTTT	CASSYPPDTQYF
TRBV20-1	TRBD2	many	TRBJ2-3	TGCAGTGCTACCGGGACTAGCGGGACCGTAAGCACAGATACGCAGTATTTT	CSATGTSGTVSTDTQYF
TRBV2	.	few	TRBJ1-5	TGTGCCAGCAGTGAAGAGGCAGATAGCAATCAGCCCCAGCATTTT	CASSEEADSNQPQHF
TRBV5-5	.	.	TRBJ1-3	TGTGCCAGCAGCTCGGAGGGCTTCTCTGGAAACACCATATATTTT	CASSSEGFSGNTIYF
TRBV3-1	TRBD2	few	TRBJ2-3	TGTGCCAGCAGCCAAGATTCAGGCGGCGGGAGGGCAGATACGCAGTATTTT	CASSQDSGGGRADTQYF
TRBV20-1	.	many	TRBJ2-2	TGCAGTGCTAGAAGCAGTAACACCGGGGAGCTGTTTTTT	CSARSSNTGELFF
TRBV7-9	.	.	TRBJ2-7	TGTGCCAGCAGCTTAGAAGGTGGTCGGAAGGGCGAGCAGTACTTC	CASSLEGGRKGEQYF
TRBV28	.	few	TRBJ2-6	TGTGCCAGCAGTGAATTTCCCAGCTCTGGGGCCAACGTCCTGACTTTC	CASSEFPSSGANVLTF
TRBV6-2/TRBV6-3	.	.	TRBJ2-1	TGTGCCAGCAGTCTCCAGGAAGCACAAATGTACAATGAGCAGTTCTTC	CASSLQEAQMYNEQFF